The 18 T cell receptor beta chains below come from one sample, sequenced in a study of blood T cell repertoires in COVID-19. Using immunoSEQ multiplex PCR, the repertoire was profiled, and TCRdb retains in-frame clones only, with some absent. The sample carries about 59,000 clones, roughly 85% recorded once. Sequencing was performed on peripheral blood. The receptors were gathered from a man between 60 and 75 years old with acute or convalescent COVID-19.

This clone was observed a few times. The same CDR3 also results from other DNA sequences found in this sample. This chain connects TRBV5-1 to TRBJ2-7; 9 positions agree with TRBD1. Germline V gives CDR1 SGHRS, CDR2 YFSETQ. This CDR3 has 14 residues. J lost 2 bases, V lost 0 bases, and 0 bases had no gene match. CDR3 region: CASSLGQGAYEQYF. The DNA of the CDR3 is TGCGCCAGCAGCTTGGGACAGGGGGCCTACGAGCAGTACTTC.

This clone was counted between two and nine times. The chain couples TRBV3-1 (or the pseudogene TRBV3-2) to TRBJ2-2; D not resolved. CDR1 and CDR2 (germline): LGHDT, YNNKEL (reference sequence). This CDR3 spans 15 amino acids. V lost 1 base and J lost 2, with 8 bases in between. In DNA form, the CDR3 reads TGTGCCAGCAGCCAAGGTTGGCAAAACACCGGGGAGCTGTTTTTT. Its translation is CASSQGWQNTGELFF.

V is TRBV14 and J is TRBJ2-1; 9 positions agree with TRBD1. CDR1 is SGHDN and CDR2 is FVKESK in the germline V gene. The CDR3 covers 19 residues. With V trimmed by 1 base and J by 1 base, 11 bases remained unmatched. The CDR3 here is CASSQGGTGPKLSYNEQFF. CDR3 DNA: TGTGCCAGCAGCCAAGGTGGGACAGGGCCAAAATTGTCCTACAATGAGCAGTTCTTC.

This chain connects TRBV14 to TRBJ2-7; 8 positions agree with TRBD1. CDR1 and CDR2 (germline): SGHDN, FVKESK. Trimming cost V 0 bases and J 3 bases; bases outside gene matches: 7. The CDR3 sequence is 16 residues long. The CDR3 region has the DNA TGTGCCAGCAGCCAAGACCCCGGACAGGGCGGCTACGAGCAGTACTTC. Protein: CASSQDPGQGGYEQYF.

V usage is TRBV19 and J usage is TRBJ1-1; TRBD1 might be the D (6 bases). Trimming pared 3 bases from V and 2 bases from J, leaving 10 bases between. Looked up from germline, CDR1 is LNHDA and CDR2 is SQIVND (reference sequence). This CDR3 contains 14 residues. CDR3 in DNA: TGTGCCAGTAGTATTTCAGGGGAAAACACTGAAGCTTTCTTT. Amino acid sequence: CASSISGENTEAFF.

The rearrangement links TRBV28 to TRBJ1-5; D remains unclear. Trimming took off 2 bases at V and 4 bases at J, with 3 bases between the two ends. The CDR3 is 12 residues long. Germline CDR1 is MDHEN and CDR2 is SYDVKM. CDR3 protein: CASSLINQPQHF. The CDR3 DNA is TGTGCCAGCAGTTTAATAAATCAGCCCCAGCATTTT.

Only a few counts were recorded for this clone. The CDR3 nucleotides are TGTGCCAGCAGCCGCAGGGGGAACACCGGGGAGCTGTTTTTT. Translating gives CASSRRGNTGELFF. The chain recombines TRBV11-2 with TRBJ2-2; TRBD1 might be the D (6 bases). The germline V and J ends were trimmed by 5 bases and 1 base, with 8 bases remaining between them. This CDR3 spans 14 amino acids. In germline, CDR1 is SGHAT, CDR2 FQNNGV.

This clone was seen a handful of times. The chain carries TRBV5-6 and TRBJ2-5; D uncertain. Trimming removed 1 base at V and 5 bases at J, with 3 bases between. CDR1 SGHDT and CDR2 YYEEEE come from the germline V gene. This CDR3 comprises 11 residues. The CDR3 region is CASSLSETQYF. CDR3 nucleotides: TGTGCCAGCAGCTTGTCGGAGACCCAGTACTTC.

V and J are TRBV25-1 and TRBJ1-2; possibly TRBD1 for D (6 bases). V lost 6 bases and J lost 5, with 7 bases in between. CDR3 length: 11 amino acids. Germline V gene sequence: CDR1 MGHDK, CDR2 SYGVNS. This CDR3 reads CASRDRYGYTF. The CDR3 nucleotides are TGTGCCAGCAGAGACAGGTATGGCTACACCTTC.

The chain is built from TRBV6-1 and TRBJ2-5, with no clear D. The V and J ends lost 2 bases and 3 bases respectively, with 7 bases between them. Germline CDR1 reads MNHNS; CDR2 reads SASEGT. This CDR3 is built from 13 residues. The CDR3 loop reads CASSEYEEETQYF. The CDR3 bases are TGTGCCAGCAGTGAATATGAGGAAGAGACCCAGTACTTC.

The chain has TRBV7-6 and TRBJ2-1; 9 positions agree with TRBD2. Looked up from germline, CDR1 is SGHVS and CDR2 is FNYEAQ. With V trimmed by 0 bases and J by 7 bases, 7 bases remained unmatched. CDR3 length: 16 amino acids. The CDR3 nucleotides are TGTGCCAGCAGCTTAGCCGCTAGCGGGATAATTAATGAGCAGTTCTTC. The encoded protein is CASSLAASGIINEQFF.

This sequence joins TRBV28 and TRBJ1-5; D uncertain. With 1 base removed from V and 7 bases from J, the gap between germline ends came to 5 bases. The CDR3 totals 12 residues. CDR1 and CDR2 from the germline V gene are MDHEN and SYDVKM. The CDR3 nucleotides are TGTGCCAGCAGTTTATTACAACAGCCCCAGCATTTT. Protein sequence: CASSLLQQPQHF.

The chain employs TRBV5-1 and TRBJ2-1; D remains unclear. CDR1 SGHRS and CDR2 YFSETQ come from the germline V gene. Deletions cut 2 bases from V and 4 bases from J, with 10 bases between. The CDR3 extends over 14 amino acids. The CDR3 is CASSLNGPYNEQFF. The CDR3 DNA follows: TGCGCCAGCAGCTTAAACGGTCCGTACAATGAGCAGTTCTTC.

This clone was recorded a few times. The chain is built from TRBV27 and TRBJ1-2; the D is unclear. The germline V and J ends were trimmed by 2 bases and 1 base, with 11 bases remaining between them. The CDR3 loop spans 15 amino acids. The germline V gene encodes CDR1 MNHEY and CDR2 SMNVEV (reference sequence). The CDR3 spells CASSLSLEGNYGYTF. The CDR3 DNA is TGTGCCAGCAGTTTAAGCTTAGAGGGTAACTATGGCTACACCTTC.

The chain has TRBV25-1 and TRBJ1-5; D gene unclear. Germline V lookup: CDR1 MGHDK, CDR2 SYGVNS. There are 14 residues in the CDR3. The V end lost 3 bases, the J end lost 9 bases, and 15 bases lay between the germline ends. DNA of the CDR3: TGTGCCAGCAGTGATTATATGGGCGAGGGGCCCCAGCATTTT. Its translation is CASSDYMGEGPQHF.

The V call is TRBV27, the J call TRBJ2-3; no clear D gene. Germline V lookup: CDR1 MNHEY, CDR2 SMNVEV (reference sequence). V was shortened by 4 bases and J by 6 bases, with 11 bases between the two germline ends. The CDR3 is 13 residues long. The CDR3, as DNA: TGTGCCAGCAGTTCCGGGTCTGCGGATACGCAGTATTTT. Amino acids: CASSSGSADTQYF.

The rearrangement uses TRBV6-5 and TRBJ2-5; the match to TRBD1 covers 10 bases. Germline values: CDR1 MNHEY, CDR2 SVGAGI. The CDR3 spans 14 residues. Trimming removed 6 bases from V and 9 bases from J; junction bases left unmatched: 10. CDR3 sequence reads: CASRRGTGDRAQYF. In DNA form, the CDR3 reads TGTGCCAGCAGGAGAGGGACAGGGGATAGGGCCCAGTACTTC.

The V call is TRBV6-5, the J call TRBJ2-7; 14 bases are shared with TRBD2. The V segment lost 6 bases and the J segment 6 bases; nucleotides outside the gene matches: 4. The CDR3 runs 14 residues. CDR1 MNHEY and CDR2 SVGAGI come from the germline V gene. CDR3 sequence (DNA): TGTGCCAGCAGCTCCGGACTAGCGGGAGGCGAGCAGTACTTC. Translating it yields CASSSGLAGGEQYF.